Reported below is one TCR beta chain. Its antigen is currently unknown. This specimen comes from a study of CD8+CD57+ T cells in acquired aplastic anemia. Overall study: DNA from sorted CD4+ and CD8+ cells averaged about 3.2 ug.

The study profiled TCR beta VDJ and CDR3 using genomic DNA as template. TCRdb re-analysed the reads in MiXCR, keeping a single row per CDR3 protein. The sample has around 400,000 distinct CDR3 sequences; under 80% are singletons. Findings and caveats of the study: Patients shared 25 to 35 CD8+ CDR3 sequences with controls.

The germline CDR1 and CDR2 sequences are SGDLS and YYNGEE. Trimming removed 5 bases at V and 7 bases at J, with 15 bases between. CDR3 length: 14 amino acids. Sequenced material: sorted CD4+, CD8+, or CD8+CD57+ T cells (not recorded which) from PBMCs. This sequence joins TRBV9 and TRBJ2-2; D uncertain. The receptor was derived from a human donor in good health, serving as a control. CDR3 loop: CASRIPQRRGELFF. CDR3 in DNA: TGTGCCAGCAGGATACCCCAGCGCCGCGGGGAGCTGTTTTTT.